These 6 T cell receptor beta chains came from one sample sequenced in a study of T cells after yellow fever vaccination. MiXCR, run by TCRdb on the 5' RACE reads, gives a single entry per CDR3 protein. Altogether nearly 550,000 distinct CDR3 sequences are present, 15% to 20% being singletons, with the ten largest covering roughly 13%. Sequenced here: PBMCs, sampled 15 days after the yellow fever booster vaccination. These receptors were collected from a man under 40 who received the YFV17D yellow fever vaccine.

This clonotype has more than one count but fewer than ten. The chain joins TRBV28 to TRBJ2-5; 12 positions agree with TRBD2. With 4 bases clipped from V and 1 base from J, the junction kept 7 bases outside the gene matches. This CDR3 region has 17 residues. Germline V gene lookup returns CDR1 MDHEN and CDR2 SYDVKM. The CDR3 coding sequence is TGTGCCAGCAGTTCCCTAACTAGCGGGAGGCCCCAAGAGACCCAGTACTTC. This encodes CASSSLTSGRPQETQYF.

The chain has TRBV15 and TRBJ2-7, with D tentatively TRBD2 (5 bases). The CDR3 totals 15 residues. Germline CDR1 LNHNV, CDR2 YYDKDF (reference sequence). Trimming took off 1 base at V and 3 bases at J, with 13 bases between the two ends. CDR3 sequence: CATSRGPTRDYEQYF. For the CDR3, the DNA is TGTGCCACCAGCAGAGGACCGACTCGGGACTACGAGCAGTACTTC.

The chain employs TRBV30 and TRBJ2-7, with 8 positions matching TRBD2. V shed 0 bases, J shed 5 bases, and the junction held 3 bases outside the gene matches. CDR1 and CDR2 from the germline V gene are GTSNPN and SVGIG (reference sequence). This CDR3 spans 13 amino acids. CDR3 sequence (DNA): TGTGCCTGGAGTGTAAAGGGACTAGACGAGCAGTACTTC. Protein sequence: CAWSVKGLDEQYF. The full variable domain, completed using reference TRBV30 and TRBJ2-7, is SQTIHQWPATLVQPVGSPLSLECTVEGTSNPNLYWYRQAAGRGLQLLFYSVGIGQISSEVPQNLSASRPQDRQFILSSKKLLLSDSGFYLCAWSVKGLDEQYFGPGTRLTVT.

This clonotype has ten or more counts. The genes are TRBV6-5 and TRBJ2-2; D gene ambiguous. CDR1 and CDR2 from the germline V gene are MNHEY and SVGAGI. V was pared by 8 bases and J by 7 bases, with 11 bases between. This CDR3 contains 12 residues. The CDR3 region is CASSWSDGELFF. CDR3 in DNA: TGTGCCAGCTCATGGAGCGACGGGGAGCTGTTTTTT.

CDR3 in DNA: TGCAGTGCTAGAGAGGGCCCAGGGAGCACTGAAGCTTTCTTT. Residues: CSAREGPGSTEAFF. This chain connects TRBV20-1 to TRBJ1-1; weak D call: TRBD1 (5 bases). V was pared by 0 bases and J by 4 bases, with 12 bases between. Germline CDR1 reads DFQATT; CDR2 reads SNEGSKA (reference sequence). This CDR3 comprises 14 residues.

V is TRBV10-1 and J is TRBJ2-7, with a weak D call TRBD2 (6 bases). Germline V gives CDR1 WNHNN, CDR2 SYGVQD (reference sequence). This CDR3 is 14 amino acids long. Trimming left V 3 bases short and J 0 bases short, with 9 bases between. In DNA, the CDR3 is TGCGCCAGCAGTGATGCGGGGAGCTCCTACGAGCAGTACTTC. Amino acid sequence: CASSDAGSSYEQYF.